This TCR beta chain was documented in a study of T cell responses to AZD1222 COVID-19 vaccine. As for the study in general: Pooled samples include second doses given at about 4 or 12 weeks.

Study conclusions and caveats: Unmutated variant regions are reportedly targeted by nearly half of spike-specific TCRs.

TCRdb keeps only in-frame clones here, not all; method: immunoSEQ multiplex PCR. The sample includes approximately 150,000 clones, about 90% of them seen just once. V was trimmed by 3 bases and J by 0 bases, leaving 6 bases between them. Germline CDR1 reads KGHSH; CDR2 reads LQKENI. The CDR3 length is 13 residues. Of note for this clone: What it recognizes is unknown.

The specimen comprised peripheral blood, sampled on day 0 of AZD1222 vaccination. V and J are TRBV18 and TRBJ2-7, with D hard to call. The TCR originated in an adult in good health. In nucleotides, the CDR3 is TGTGCCAGCTCACCCGAGTCCTCCTACGAGCAGTACTTC. Amino acids: CASSPESSYEQYF.